The sequence of this T cell receptor beta chain was determined in a study of control samples from healthy donors and cancer patients. CDR3 length: 15 residues. Trimming removed 4 bases at V and 0 bases at J, with 7 bases between. The germline CDR1 and CDR2 sequences are LNHNV and YYDKDF (reference sequence). Sequencing used immunoSEQ multiplex PCR; TCRdb keeps in-frame clones, though not all of them. This repertoire shows about 120,000 clones, roughly 93% found once; its top ten account for roughly 2.6%. This TCR derives from a man between 25 and 39 years old in good health. Sequenced: blood. This chain uses TRBV15 with TRBJ2-6; the D gene is possibly TRBD2 (5 bases). Written as DNA, the CDR3 is TGTGCCACCAGCAAAACTAGCTCTGGGGCCAACGTCCTGACTTTC. The encoded protein is CATSKTSSGANVLTF.